A single TCR beta chain is shown here with its context. The antigen remains unidentified. General study findings and limits: Greatest tumor Treg TCR overlap was with tumor naive CD4+ cells. The larger-cohort validation was restricted to a single TCR beta V-J rearrangement rather than whole repertoires.

V lost 0 bases and J 3 bases, leaving 12 bases between the germline ends. Germline V lookup: CDR1 SGHRS, CDR2 YFSETQ. This CDR3 comprises 15 residues. TCRdb re-called the 5' RACE reads with MiXCR, one entry per CDR3 protein. The sample holds over 40,000 distinct CDR3 sequences; over 25% are singletons and the top ten take about 4%. The memory fraction was CD4+CD45RO+CD25- cells. The TCR originated in a female donor with breast cancer. This chain joins TRBV5-1 and TRBJ1-1; no reliable D call. The sample taken for sequencing was tumor-infiltrating memory CD4+ T cells sorted from the breast tumor. Indicated subset: memory CD4+ T cells, CD4+CD45RO+CD25-. For the CDR3, the DNA is TGCGCCAGCAGCTTGGACTCGGACGAGGACACTGAAGCTTTCTTT. Its translation is CASSLDSDEDTEAFF.